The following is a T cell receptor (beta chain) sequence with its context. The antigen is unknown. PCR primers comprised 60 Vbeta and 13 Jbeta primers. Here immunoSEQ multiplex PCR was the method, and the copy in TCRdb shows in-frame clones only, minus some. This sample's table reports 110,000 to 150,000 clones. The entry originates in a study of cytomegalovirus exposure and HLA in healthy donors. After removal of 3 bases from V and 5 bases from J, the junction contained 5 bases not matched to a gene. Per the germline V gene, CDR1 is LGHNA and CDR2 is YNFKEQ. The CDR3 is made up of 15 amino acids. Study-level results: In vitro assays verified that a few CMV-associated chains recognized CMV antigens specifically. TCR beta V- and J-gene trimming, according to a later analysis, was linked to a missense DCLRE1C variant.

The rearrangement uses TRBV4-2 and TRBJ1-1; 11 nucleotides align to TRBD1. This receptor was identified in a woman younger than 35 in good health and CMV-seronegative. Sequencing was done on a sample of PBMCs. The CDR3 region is CASSQTGTGGTEAFF. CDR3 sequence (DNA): TGTGCCAGCAGCCAGACCGGGACAGGGGGAACTGAAGCTTTCTTT.